The clone carrying this T cell receptor (beta chain) turned up a few times. This sample stems from a study of human T cells and chemical hapten exposure. The CDR3 loop spans 12 amino acids. V gave up 7 bases and J gave up 7 bases, with 13 bases separating them. Per the germline V gene, CDR1 is SNHLY and CDR2 is FYNNEI. The time point denotes: patch test 1, 2 weeks after DPC sensitization. Indicated treatment: therapeutic diphenylcyclopropenone sensitization with weekly scalp DPC. One entry per CDR3 protein, called by TCRdb with MiXCR from the RACE reads. Here the sample spans fewer than 500,000 distinct CDR3 sequences, roughly 4.8% being singletons.

This TCR derives from a woman aged 45-65 years with alopecia areata. Some clones in this sample may be carry-over from other donors' samples. The specimen was whole blood, collected in connection with sensitization to the hapten diphenylcyclopropenone (DPC). V and J are TRBV2 and TRBJ1-1; D call uncertain. CDR3 DNA: TGTGCCAGCACAGTCGGACGGGTTGAAGCTTTCTTT. Translated, it gives CASTVGRVEAFF.